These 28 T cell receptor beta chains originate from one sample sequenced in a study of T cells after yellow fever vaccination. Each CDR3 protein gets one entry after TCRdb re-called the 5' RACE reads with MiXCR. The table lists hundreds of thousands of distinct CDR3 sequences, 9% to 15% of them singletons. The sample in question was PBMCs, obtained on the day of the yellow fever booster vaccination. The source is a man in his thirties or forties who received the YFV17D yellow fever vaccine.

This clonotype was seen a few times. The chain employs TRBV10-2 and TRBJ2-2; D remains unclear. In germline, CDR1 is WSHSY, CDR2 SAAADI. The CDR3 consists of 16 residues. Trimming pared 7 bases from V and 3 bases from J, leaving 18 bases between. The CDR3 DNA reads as TGCGCCAGCAAAAGTTGGGCGATAAGGGACACCGGGGAGCTGTTTTTT. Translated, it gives CASKSWAIRDTGELFF.

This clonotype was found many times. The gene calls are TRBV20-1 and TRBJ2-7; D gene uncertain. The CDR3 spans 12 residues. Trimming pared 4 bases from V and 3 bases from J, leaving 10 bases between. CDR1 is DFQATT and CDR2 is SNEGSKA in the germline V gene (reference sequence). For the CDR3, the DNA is TGCAGTGCTACTAGGACGGACTACGAGCAGTACTTC. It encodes CSATRTDYEQYF.

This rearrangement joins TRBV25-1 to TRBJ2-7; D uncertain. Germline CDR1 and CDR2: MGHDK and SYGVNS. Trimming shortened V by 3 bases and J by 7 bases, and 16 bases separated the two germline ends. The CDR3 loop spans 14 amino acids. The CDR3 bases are TGTGCCAGCAGTGATCCGGGCCGACCGGCGGAGCAGTACTTC. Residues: CASSDPGRPAEQYF.

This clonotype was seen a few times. CDR3 coding DNA: TGCAGCGGGGGGAGACAGAGCACTGAAGCTTTCTTT. It translates to CSGGRQSTEAFF. The rearrangement uses TRBV29-1 and TRBJ1-1; D perhaps matches TRBD1 (5 bases). CDR3 length: 12 amino acids. Germline V CDR1 and CDR2: SQVTM, ANQGSEA. V lost 7 bases to trimming and J lost 4 bases, with 13 bases between them.

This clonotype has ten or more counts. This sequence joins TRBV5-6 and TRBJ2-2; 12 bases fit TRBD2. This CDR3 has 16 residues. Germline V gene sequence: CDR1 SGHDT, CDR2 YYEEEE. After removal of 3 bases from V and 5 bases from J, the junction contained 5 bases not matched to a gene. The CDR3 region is CASSSGLAGGTGELFF. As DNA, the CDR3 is TGTGCCAGCAGCTCAGGCCTAGCGGGAGGGACCGGGGAGCTGTTTTTT. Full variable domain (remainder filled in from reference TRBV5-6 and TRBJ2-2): DAGVTQSPTHLIKTRGQQVTLRCSPKSGHDTVSWYQQALGQGPQFIFQYYEEEERQRGNFPDRFSGHQFPNYSSELNVNALLLGDSALYLCASSSGLAGGTGELFFGEGSRLTVL.

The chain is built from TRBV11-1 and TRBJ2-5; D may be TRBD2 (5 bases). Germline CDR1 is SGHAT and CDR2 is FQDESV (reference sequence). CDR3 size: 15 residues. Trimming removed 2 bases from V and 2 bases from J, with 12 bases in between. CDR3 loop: CASSLSGTPQETQYF. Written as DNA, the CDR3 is TGTGCCAGCAGCTTATCGGGAACCCCTCAAGAGACCCAGTACTTC.

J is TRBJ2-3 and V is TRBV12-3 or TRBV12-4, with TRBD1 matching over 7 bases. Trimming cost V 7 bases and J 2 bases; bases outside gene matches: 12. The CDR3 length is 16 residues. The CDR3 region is CASTSGTTGTTDTQYF. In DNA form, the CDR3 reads TGTGCCAGCACCTCCGGAACGACAGGGACCACAGATACGCAGTATTTT.

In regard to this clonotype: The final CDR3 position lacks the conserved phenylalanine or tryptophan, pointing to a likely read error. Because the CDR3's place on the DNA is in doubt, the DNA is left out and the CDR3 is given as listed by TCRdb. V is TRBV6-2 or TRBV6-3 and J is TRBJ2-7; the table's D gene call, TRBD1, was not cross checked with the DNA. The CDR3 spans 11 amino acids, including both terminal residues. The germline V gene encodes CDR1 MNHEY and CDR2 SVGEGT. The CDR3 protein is CASSYLGSTAL.

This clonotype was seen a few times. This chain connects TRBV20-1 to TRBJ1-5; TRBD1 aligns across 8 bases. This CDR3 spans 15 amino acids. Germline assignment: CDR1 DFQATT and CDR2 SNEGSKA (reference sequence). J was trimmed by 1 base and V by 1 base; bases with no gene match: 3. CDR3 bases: TGCAGTGCTAGAGGGGACAGGAAAAGCAATCAGCCCCAGCATTTT. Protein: CSARGDRKSNQPQHF.

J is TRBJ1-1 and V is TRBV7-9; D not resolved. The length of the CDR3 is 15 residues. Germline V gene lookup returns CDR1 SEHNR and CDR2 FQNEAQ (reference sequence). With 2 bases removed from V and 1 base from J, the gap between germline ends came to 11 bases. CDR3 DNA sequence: TGTGCCAGCAGCTTATTTTTGGCAGGGAACACTGAAGCTTTCTTT. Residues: CASSLFLAGNTEAFF.

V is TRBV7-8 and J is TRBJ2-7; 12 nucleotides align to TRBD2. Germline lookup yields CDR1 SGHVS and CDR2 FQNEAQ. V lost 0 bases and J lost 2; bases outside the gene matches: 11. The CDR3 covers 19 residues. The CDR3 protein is CASSLAKSASGRATYEQYF. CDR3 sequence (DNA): TGTGCCAGCAGCTTAGCGAAGTCGGCTAGCGGGAGGGCCACCTACGAGCAGTACTTC.

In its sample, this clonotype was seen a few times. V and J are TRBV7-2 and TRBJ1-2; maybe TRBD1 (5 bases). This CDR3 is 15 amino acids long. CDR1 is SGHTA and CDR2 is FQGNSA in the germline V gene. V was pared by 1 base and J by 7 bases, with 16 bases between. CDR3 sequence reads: CASSLGLQTTGGYTF. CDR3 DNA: TGTGCCAGCAGCTTAGGGCTCCAAACTACAGGTGGCTACACCTTC. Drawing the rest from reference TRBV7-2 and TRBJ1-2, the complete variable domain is GAGVSQSPSNKVTEKGKDVELRCDPISGHTALYWYRQSLGQGLEFLIYFQGNSAPDKSGLPSDRFSAERTGGSVSTLTIQRTQQEDSAVYLCASSLGLQTTGGYTFGSGTRLTVV.

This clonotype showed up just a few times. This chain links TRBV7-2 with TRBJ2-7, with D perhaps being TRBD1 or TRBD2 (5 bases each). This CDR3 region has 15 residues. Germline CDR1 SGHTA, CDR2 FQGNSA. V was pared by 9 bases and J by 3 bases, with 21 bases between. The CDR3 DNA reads TGTGCCAGTACTTTCCAACCCGGGACGAACTACGAGCAGTACTTC. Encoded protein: CASTFQPGTNYEQYF.

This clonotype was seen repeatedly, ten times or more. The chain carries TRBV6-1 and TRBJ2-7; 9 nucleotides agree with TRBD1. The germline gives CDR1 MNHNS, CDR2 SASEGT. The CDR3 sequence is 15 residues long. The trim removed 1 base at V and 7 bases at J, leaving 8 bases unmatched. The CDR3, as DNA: TGTGCCAGCAGTGAAGAGGTGGGACAGGGATCTGAGCAGTACTTC. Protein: CASSEEVGQGSEQYF.

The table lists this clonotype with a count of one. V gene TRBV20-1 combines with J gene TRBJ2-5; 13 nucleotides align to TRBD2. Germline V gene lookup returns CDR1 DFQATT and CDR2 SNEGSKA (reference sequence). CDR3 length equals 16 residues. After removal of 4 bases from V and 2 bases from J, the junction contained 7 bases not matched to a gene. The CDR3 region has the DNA TGCAGTGCTACCCGGACTAGCGGGAGTTTGCAAGAGACCCAGTACTTC. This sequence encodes CSATRTSGSLQETQYF.

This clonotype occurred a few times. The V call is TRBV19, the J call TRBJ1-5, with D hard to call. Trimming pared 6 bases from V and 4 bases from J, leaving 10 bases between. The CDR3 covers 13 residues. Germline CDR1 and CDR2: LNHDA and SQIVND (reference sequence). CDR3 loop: CASSITRNQPQHF. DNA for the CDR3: TGTGCCAGTAGCATTACACGGAATCAGCCCCAGCATTTT.

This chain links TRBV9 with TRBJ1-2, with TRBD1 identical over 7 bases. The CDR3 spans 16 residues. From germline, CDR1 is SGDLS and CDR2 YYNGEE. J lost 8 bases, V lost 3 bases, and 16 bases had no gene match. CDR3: CASSAGVARTGSGYTF. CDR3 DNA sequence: TGTGCCAGCAGCGCTGGAGTCGCAAGGACAGGTTCCGGCTACACCTTC.

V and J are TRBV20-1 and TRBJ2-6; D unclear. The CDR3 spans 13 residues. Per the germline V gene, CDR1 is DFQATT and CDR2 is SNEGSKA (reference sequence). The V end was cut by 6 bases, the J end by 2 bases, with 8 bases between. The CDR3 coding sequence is TGCAGTGCCATGGGCCCTGGGGCCAACGTCCTGACTTTC. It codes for CSAMGPGANVLTF.

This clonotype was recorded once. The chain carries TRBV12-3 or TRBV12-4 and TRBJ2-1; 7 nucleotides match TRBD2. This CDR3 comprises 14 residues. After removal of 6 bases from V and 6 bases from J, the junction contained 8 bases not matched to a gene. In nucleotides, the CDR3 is TGTGCCAGCAGACCTAGCGGAGCACTCAATGAGCAGTTCTTC. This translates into CASRPSGALNEQFF.

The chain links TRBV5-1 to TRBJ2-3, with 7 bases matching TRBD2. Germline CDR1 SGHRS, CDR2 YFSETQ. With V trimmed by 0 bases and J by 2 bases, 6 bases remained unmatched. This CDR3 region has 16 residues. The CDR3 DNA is TGCGCCAGCAGCTTGGCGGCGGGAGTTTCCACAGATACGCAGTATTTT. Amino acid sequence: CASSLAAGVSTDTQYF.

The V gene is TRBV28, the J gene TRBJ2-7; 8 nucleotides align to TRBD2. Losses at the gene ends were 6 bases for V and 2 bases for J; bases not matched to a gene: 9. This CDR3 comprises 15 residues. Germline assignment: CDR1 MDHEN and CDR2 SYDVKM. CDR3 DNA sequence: TGTGCCAGCAGCCTTCCCGCGGGAGGTCCCTACGAGCAGTACTTC. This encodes CASSLPAGGPYEQYF. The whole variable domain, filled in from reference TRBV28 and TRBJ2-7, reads DVKVTQSSRYLVKRTGEKVFLECVQDMDHENMFWYRQDPGLGLRLIYFSYDVKMKEKGDIPEGYSVSREKKERFSLILESASTNQTSMYLCASSLPAGGPYEQYFGPGTRLTVT.

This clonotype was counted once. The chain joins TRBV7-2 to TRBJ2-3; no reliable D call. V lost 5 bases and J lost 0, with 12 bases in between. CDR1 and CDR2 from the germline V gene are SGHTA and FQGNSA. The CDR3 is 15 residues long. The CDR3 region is CASSPSSSSTDTQYF. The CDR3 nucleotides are TGTGCCAGCAGCCCTTCTTCGTCTAGCACAGATACGCAGTATTTT.

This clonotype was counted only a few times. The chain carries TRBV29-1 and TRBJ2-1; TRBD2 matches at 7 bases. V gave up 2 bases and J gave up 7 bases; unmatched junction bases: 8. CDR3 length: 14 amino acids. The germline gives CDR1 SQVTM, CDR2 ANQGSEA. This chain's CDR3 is CSVELAGLGNEQFF. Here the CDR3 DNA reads TGCAGCGTTGAATTAGCGGGCCTGGGTAATGAGCAGTTCTTC.

CDR3 sequence reads: CASSLVRDSNQPQHF. CDR3 in DNA: TGTGCCAGCAGCTTAGTCCGGGACAGCAATCAGCCCCAGCATTTT. V gene TRBV7-2 combines with J gene TRBJ1-5; weak D call: TRBD1 (5 bases). This CDR3 contains 15 residues. CDR1 is SGHTA and CDR2 is FQGNSA in the germline V gene. V lost 1 base and J lost 1, with 8 bases in between. The entire variable domain, with the rest obtained from reference TRBV7-2 and TRBJ1-5, is as follows: GAGVSQSPSNKVTEKGKDVELRCDPISGHTALYWYRQSLGQGLEFLIYFQGNSAPDKSGLPSDRFSAERTGGSVSTLTIQRTQQEDSAVYLCASSLVRDSNQPQHFGDGTRLSIL.

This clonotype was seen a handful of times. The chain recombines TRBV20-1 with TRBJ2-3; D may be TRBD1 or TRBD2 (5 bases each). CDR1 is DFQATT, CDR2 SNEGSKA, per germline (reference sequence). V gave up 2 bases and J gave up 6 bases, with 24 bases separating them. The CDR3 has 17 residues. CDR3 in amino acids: CSARFAFGGPSGDTQYF. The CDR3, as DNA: TGCAGTGCTAGATTTGCGTTTGGGGGACCCTCGGGGGATACGCAGTATTTT.

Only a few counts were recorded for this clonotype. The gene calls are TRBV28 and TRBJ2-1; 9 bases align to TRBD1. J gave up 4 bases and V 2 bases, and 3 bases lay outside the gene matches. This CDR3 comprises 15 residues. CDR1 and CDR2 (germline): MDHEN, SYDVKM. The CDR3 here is CASSLGTGMYNEQFF. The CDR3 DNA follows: TGTGCCAGCAGTTTAGGGACAGGGATGTACAATGAGCAGTTCTTC.

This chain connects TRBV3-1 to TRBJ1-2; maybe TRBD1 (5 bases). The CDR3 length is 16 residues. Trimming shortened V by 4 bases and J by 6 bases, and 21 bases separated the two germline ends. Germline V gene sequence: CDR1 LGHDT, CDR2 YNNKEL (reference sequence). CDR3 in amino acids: CASSPLSGGASDGYTF. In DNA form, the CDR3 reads TGTGCCAGCAGCCCACTCTCGGGAGGGGCAAGTGATGGCTACACCTTC.

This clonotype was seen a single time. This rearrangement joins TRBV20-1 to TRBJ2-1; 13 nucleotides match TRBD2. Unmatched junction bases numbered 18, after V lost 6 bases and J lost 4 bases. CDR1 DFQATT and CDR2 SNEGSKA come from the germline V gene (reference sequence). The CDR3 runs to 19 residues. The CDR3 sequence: CSAYVLAGGPFGEYNEQFF. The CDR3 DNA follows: TGCAGTGCCTACGTACTAGCGGGAGGGCCCTTTGGGGAATACAATGAGCAGTTCTTC.